This T cell receptor (beta chain) was obtained from a study of blood T cells in healthy people across ages. Study results and caveats: Higher diversity, along with more naive CD4+ cells, distinguished long-lived donors from aged donors. Conclusively comparing naive with antigen-experienced cells was impossible with unsorted PBMCs.

The CDR3 is made up of 14 amino acids. CDR1 and CDR2 (germline): LGHNA, YNFKEQ. Trimming left V 0 bases short and J 4 bases short, with 9 bases between. The use of a sample-barcoded 5' primer and a J-beta primer mix characterized a second PCR of roughly 7 to 11 cycles. Tags on each cDNA molecule came from a template-switch adaptor with 12 random nucleotides. TCRdb ran MiXCR on the 5' RACE reads and lists one entry per CDR3 protein. The sample includes approximately 680,000 distinct CDR3 sequences, 32% seen only once; the top ten take approximately 15%. For this clonotype: Antigen specificity is unknown.

Peripheral blood samples of roughly 9.8 milliliters were drawn from each donor. The sample taken for sequencing was blood. The chain recombines TRBV4-2 with TRBJ1-2, with a weak D call TRBD1 (5 bases). This sequence was found in a woman of 80 years or more in good health. CDR3 coding DNA: TGTGCCAGCAGCCAAGATTCCGGGACCTATGGCTACACCTTC. It translates to CASSQDSGTYGYTF.